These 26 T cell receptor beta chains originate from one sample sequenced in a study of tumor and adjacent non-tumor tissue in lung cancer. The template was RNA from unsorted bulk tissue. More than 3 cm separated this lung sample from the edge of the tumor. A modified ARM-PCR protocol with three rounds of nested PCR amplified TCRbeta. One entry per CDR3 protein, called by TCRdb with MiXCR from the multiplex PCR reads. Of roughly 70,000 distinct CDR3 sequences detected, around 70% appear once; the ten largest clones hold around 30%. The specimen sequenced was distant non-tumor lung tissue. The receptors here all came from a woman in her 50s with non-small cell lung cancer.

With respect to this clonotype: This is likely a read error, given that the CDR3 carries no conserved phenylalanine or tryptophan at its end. The CDR3 DNA sequence: TGTGCCAGTTATAGGGGGAGGGCTTACGGGCAGTACCTC. It is translated as CASYRGRAYGQYL. The chain combines TRBV12-3 or TRBV12-4 with TRBJ2-7; D perhaps matches TRBD2 (7 bases). The CDR3 extends over 13 amino acids.

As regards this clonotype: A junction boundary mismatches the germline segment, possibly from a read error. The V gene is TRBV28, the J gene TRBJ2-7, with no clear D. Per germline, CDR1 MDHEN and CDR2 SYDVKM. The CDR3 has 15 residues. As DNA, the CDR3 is TGTACCAGCAGTTACCCCACCGGGCGTGGCTACGAGCAGTACTTC. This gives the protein CTSSYPTGRGYEQYF.

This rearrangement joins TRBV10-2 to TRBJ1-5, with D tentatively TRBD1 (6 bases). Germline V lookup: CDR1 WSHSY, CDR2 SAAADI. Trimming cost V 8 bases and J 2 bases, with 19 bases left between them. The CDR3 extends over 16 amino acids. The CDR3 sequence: CASLLGGQGGNQPQHF. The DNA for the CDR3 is TGCGCCAGCCTGCTTGGGGGGCAGGGTGGCAATCAGCCCCAGCATTTT.

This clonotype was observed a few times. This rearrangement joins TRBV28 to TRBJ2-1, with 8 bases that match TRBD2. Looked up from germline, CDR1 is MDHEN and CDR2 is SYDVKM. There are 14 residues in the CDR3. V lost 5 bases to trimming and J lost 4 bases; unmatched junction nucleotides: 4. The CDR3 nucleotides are TGTGCCAGCAGTAGCGGGAGTGTATACAATGAGCAGTTCTTC. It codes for CASSSGSVYNEQFF.

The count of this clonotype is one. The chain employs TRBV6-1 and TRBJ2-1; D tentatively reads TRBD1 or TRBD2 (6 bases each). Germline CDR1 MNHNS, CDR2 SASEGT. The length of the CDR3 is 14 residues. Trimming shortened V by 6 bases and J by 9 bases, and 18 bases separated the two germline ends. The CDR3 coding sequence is TGTGCCAGCAGCGCCTCGGGGGCTATCAGTGAGCAGTTCTTC. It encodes CASSASGAISEQFF.

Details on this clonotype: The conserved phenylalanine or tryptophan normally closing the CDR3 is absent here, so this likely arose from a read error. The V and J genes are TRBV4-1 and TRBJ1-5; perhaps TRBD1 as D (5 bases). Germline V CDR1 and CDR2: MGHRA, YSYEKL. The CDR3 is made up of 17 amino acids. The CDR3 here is CASNQVGTGPGSQPQHL. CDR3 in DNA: TGCGCCAGCAACCAAGTGGGGACTGGCCCCGGCAGTCAGCCCCAGCATTTA.

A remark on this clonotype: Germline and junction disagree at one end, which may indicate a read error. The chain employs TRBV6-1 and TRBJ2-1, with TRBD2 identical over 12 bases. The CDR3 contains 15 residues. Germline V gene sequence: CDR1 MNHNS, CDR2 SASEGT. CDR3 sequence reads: CTSSLAGGPAVEHFF. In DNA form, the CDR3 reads TGTACCAGTAGTCTAGCGGGAGGGCCTGCAGTTGAGCATTTCTTC.

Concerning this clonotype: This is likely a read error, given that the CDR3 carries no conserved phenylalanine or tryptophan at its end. The DNA for the CDR3 is TGTGCCAGCAGTGAGGGACAGGGGGCTCAGTCCCAGCATTCT. Encoded protein: CASSEGQGAQSQHS. The chain uses TRBV6-1 and TRBJ1-5; 12 bases fit TRBD1. This CDR3 is 14 amino acids long. CDR1 is MNHNS, CDR2 SASEGT, per germline.

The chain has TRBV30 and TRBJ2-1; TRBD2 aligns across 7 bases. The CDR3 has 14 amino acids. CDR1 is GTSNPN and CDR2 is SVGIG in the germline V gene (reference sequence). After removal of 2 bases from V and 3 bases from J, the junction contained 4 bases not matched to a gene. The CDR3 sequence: CAWSRSSGYNEQFF. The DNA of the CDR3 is TGTGCCTGGAGTAGGTCTAGCGGCTACAATGAGCAGTTCTTC.

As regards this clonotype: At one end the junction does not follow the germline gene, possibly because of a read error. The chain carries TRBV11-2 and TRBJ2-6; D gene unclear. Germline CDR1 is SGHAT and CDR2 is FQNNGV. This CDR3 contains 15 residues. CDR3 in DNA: TGTGCCAGCAGCATGTTAAGCACTGGTGCCAACGTCCTGACCTTC. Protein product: CASSMLSTGANVLTF. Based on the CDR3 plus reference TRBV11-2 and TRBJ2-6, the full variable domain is EAGVAQSPRYKIIEKRQSVAFWCNPISGHATLYWYQQILGQGPKLLIQFQNNGVVDDSQLPKDRFSAERLKGVDSTLKIQPAKLEDSAVYLCASSMLSTGANVLTFGAGSRLTVL.

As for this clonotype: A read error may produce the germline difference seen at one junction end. CDR3 amino acids: CAISPTGDGYTF. The CDR3 coding sequence is TGTGCCATCAGCCCTACAGGGGATGGCTACACCTTC. The V gene is TRBV7-9, the J gene TRBJ1-2; 7 positions match TRBD1. Germline CDR1 and CDR2: SEHNR and FQNEAQ (reference sequence). This CDR3 region has 12 residues.

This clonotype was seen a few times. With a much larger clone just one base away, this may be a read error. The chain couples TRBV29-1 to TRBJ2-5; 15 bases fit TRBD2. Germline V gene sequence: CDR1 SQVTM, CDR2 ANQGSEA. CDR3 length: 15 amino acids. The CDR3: CSVAGTSGRQETHYF. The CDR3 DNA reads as TGCAGCGTTGCCGGGACTAGCGGGAGGCAAGAGACCCACTACTTC.

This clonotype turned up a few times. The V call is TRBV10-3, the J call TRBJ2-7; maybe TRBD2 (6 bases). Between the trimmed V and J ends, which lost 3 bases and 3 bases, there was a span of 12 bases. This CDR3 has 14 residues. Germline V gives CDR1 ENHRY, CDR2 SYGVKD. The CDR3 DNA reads TGTGCCATCAGTGATCCGGGCGGGATCTACGAGCAGTACTTC. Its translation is CAISDPGGIYEQYF.

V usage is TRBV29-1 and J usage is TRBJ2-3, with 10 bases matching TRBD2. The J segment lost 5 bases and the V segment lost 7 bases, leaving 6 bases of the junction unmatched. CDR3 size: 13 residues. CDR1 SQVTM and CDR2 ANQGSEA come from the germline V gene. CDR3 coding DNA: TGCAGCGCAGCGGGGGGGGGAATAGATACGCAGTATTTT. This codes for CSAAGGGIDTQYF.

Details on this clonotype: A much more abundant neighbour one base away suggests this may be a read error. In DNA, the CDR3 is TGCAGTGCTAGATCTAATAGCACCGGGGAGCCGTTTTTT. Residues: CSARSNSTGEPFF. The genes are TRBV20-1 and TRBJ2-2; TRBD2 is a possible D gene (5 bases). Per germline, CDR1 DFQATT and CDR2 SNEGSKA (reference sequence). This CDR3 region has 13 residues.

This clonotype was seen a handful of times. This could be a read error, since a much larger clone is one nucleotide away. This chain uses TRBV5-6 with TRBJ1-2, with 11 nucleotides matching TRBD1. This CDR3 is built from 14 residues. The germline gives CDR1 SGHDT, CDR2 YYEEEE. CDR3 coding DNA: TGTGCCAACAGCTGGGACAGGGGGTTGTCGCTCTACACCTTC. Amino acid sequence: CANSWDRGLSLYTF.

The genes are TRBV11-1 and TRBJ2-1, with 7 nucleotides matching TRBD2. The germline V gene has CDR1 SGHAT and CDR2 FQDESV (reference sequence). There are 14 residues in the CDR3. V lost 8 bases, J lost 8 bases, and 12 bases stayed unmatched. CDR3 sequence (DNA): TGTGCCAGCGGCCTAGCGGTTGGAGAGGATGAGCAGTTCTTC. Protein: CASGLAVGEDEQFF.

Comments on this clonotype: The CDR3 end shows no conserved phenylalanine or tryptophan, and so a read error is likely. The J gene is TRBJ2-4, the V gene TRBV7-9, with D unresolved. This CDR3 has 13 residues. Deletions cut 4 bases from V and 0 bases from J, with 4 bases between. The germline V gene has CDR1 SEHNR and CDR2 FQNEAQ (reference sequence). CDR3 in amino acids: CASSSGAKNIQYS. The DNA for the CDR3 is TGTGCCAGCAGCTCTGGAGCCAAAAACATTCAGTACTCC.

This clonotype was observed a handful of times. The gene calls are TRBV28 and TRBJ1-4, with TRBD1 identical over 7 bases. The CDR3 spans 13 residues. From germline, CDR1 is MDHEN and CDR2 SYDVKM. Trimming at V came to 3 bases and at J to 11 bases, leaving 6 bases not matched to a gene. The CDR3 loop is CASSLDLRGKLFF. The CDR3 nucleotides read TGTGCCAGCAGTTTGGACCTCAGGGGGAAACTGTTTTTT.

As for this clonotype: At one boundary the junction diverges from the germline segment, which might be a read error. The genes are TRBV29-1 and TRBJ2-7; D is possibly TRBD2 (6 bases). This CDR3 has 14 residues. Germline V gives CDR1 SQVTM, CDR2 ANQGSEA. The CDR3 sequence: CSATLATKPYEQYF. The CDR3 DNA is TGTAGCGCAACCCTAGCGACGAAGCCCTACGAGCAGTACTTC.

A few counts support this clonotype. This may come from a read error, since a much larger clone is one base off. This CDR3 reads CSIEDIYSGETQYF. CDR3 bases: TGCAGCATTGAAGACATATACAGCGGGGAGACCCAGTACTTC. The gene calls are TRBV29-1 and TRBJ2-5, with D perhaps matching TRBD2 (6 bases). The CDR3 has 14 amino acids. Germline V lookup: CDR1 SQVTM, CDR2 ANQGSEA.

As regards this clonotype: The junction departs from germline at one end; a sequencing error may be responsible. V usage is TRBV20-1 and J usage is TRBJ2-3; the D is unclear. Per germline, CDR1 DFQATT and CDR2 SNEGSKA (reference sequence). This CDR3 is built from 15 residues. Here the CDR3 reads CSARDLVGSTDMQYF. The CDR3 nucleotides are TGCAGTGCTAGAGACTTAGTGGGAAGCACAGATATGCAGTATTTT.

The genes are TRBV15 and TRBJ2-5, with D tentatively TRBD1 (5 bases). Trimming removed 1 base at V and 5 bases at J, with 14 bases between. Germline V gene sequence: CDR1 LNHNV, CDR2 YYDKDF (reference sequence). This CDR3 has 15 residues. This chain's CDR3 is CATSRAPEGVETQYF. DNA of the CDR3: TGTGCCACCAGCAGAGCCCCCGAAGGGGTTGAGACCCAGTACTTC.

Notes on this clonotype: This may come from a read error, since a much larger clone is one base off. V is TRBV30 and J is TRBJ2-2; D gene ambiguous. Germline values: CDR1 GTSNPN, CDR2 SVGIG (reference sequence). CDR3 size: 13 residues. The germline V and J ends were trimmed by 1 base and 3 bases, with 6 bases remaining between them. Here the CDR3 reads CAWSAFYTGELFF. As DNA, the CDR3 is TGTGCCTGGAGTGCATTCTACACCGGGGAGCTGTTTTTT. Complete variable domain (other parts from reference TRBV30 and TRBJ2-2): SQTIHQWPATLVQPVGSPLSLECTVEGTSNPNLYWYRQAAGRGLQLLFYSVGIGQISSEVPQNLSASRPQDRQFILSSKKLLLSDSGFYLCAWSAFYTGELFFGEGSRLTVL.

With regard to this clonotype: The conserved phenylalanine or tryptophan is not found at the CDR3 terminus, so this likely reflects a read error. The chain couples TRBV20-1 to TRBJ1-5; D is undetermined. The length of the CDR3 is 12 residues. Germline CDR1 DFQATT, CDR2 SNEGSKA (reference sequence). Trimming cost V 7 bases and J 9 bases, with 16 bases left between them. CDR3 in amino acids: CSGGGSDRPQHL. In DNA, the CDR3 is TGCAGTGGGGGAGGGTCGGATCGGCCCCAGCATCTT.

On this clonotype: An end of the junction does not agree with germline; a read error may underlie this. CDR3 sequence: CASSDGTGTSDLNTQYF. DNA for the CDR3: TGTGCTAGCAGCGATGGTACCGGGACTAGCGACCTAAACACTCAGTACTTC. V is TRBV12-3 or TRBV12-4 and J is TRBJ2-4, with TRBD2 matching over 10 bases. The CDR3 length is 17 residues.